Listed here is a single TCR beta chain. This sample is drawn from a study of blood T cells in healthy people across ages. Study-level background: In model experiments, template switching was able to capture about one barcoded beta molecule for every two T cells that were present.

Together with a sample-barcoded 5' primer, a J-beta primer mix was included in a second PCR lasting about 6 to 11 cycles. TCRdb used MiXCR to reprocess the 5' RACE reads, holding one entry per CDR3 protein. In the table there are 550,000 to 800,000 distinct CDR3 sequences, 32% of which are singletons. CDR1 is DFQATT and CDR2 is SNEGSKA in the germline V gene (reference sequence). V trimming: 5 bases; J trimming: 5 bases; junction bases outside the gene matches: 4. The CDR3 contains 13 residues. The source of this sequence is a woman older than 75 in good health. The genes are TRBV20-1 and TRBJ1-4, with 8 bases aligning to TRBD1. Material: blood. CDR3 sequence (DNA): TGCAGTGCTGGCGGGACAGGCAATGAAAAACTGTTTTTT. It yields the protein CSAGGTGNEKLFF.